Listed here are 32 T cell receptor beta chains from one sample, sequenced in a study of shared clonotypes between healthy human individuals. As defined, naive CD8 cells were CD45RO-negative and positively selected for CCR7, with terminally differentiated effector memory CD45RA+ cells excluded. The protocol was immunoSEQ multiplex PCR, while the TCRdb copy is restricted to in-frame clones and leaves out a portion. Found here are about 590,000 clones, less than 97% of them singletons; the top ten hold less than 0.13%. The sequenced sample consisted of naive CD8+ T cells sorted from blood. Source of these receptors: a woman aged 30 to 39 in good health.

This chain joins TRBV27 and TRBJ2-1; 11 positions agree with TRBD2. Germline loops: CDR1 MNHEY, CDR2 SMNVEV (reference sequence). V shed 2 bases, J shed 6 bases, and the junction held 3 bases outside the gene matches. The CDR3 spans 15 residues. The CDR3 sequence is CASSLQGTSGNEQFF. The CDR3 nucleotides read TGTGCCAGCAGTTTACAGGGGACTAGCGGCAATGAGCAGTTCTTC.

The chain employs TRBV5-1 and TRBJ2-5, with 7 bases lining up with TRBD2. The trim removed 2 bases at V and 5 bases at J, leaving 12 bases unmatched. Germline lookup yields CDR1 SGHRS and CDR2 YFSETQ. The CDR3 has 16 amino acids. CDR3 sequence (DNA): TGCGCCAGCAGCTTTAGAGGGAGGGCCGGTCTCGAGACCCAGTACTTC. It yields the protein CASSFRGRAGLETQYF.

The rearrangement uses TRBV5-6 and TRBJ2-7; D perhaps matches TRBD1 (6 bases). Germline values: CDR1 SGHDT, CDR2 YYEEEE. This CDR3 is built from 13 residues. V lost 0 bases and J 5 bases, leaving 9 bases between the germline ends. The CDR3, as DNA: TGTGCCAGCAGCTTGGCTCAGGGGCACGAGCAGTACTTC. Its translation: CASSLAQGHEQYF.

V and J are TRBV7-9 and TRBJ2-7, with a weak D call TRBD2 (6 bases). V shed 4 bases and J shed 3 bases, with 10 bases lying between them. Germline CDR1 and CDR2: SEHNR and FQNEAQ (reference sequence). This CDR3 is built from 13 residues. The CDR3 protein is CASSSGGHYEQYF. CDR3 coding DNA: TGTGCCAGCAGCTCCGGGGGTCACTACGAGCAGTACTTC.

The chain employs TRBV7-8 and TRBJ1-2, with D possibly being TRBD1 (5 bases). CDR1 and CDR2 (germline): SGHVS, FQNEAQ. Trimming took 1 base from V and 3 from J, leaving 18 bases between them. The CDR3 is 17 residues long. The CDR3 DNA is TGTGCCAGCAGCTTAGGTGTCCGGGACTCGCCCTACTATGGCTACACCTTC. It yields the protein CASSLGVRDSPYYGYTF.

This chain links TRBV6-5 with TRBJ2-7; no firm D call. This CDR3 region has 13 residues. Trimming cost V 5 bases and J 4 bases, with 12 bases left between them. Looked up from germline, CDR1 is MNHEY and CDR2 is SVGAGI. This CDR3 reads CASSLTLQYEQYF. CDR3 in DNA: TGTGCCAGCAGTCTAACGCTCCAATACGAGCAGTACTTC.

V usage is TRBV5-4 and J usage is TRBJ2-7; D is unclear. This CDR3 is built from 14 residues. V was clipped by 4 bases and J by 6 bases, with 17 bases between them. Germline V gene lookup returns CDR1 SGHNT and CDR2 YYREEE (reference sequence). In nucleotides, the CDR3 is TGTGCCAGCAGCCCCTACACAAACCCCTCCGAGCAGTACTTC. Translation gives CASSPYTNPSEQYF.

A note on this clone: The CDR3 does not end in the conserved phenylalanine or tryptophan, so this is likely a read error. It is unclear where the CDR3 begins or ends on the DNA, so no DNA is shown, and the CDR3 is as TCRdb lists it. This sequence joins TRBV21-1 and TRBJ2-7; no check of the table's D call, TRBD2, against the DNA was made. TRBV21-1 is a listed pseudogene. Ends included, the CDR3 has 8 residues. The CDR3: CASSNTLG.

The chain joins TRBV7-9 to TRBJ1-1; no definite D call. The length of the CDR3 is 14 residues. Trimming took 6 bases from V and 3 from J, leaving 14 bases between them. The germline V gene has CDR1 SEHNR and CDR2 FQNEAQ (reference sequence). The CDR3 here is CASRSAGLDTEAFF. The CDR3 DNA is TGTGCCAGCAGGTCGGCTGGTTTGGACACTGAAGCTTTCTTT.

J is TRBJ1-3 and V is TRBV30; D is perhaps TRBD1 (5 bases). The germline V gene has CDR1 GTSNPN and CDR2 SVGIG (reference sequence). Deletions cut 8 bases from V and 3 bases from J, with 14 bases between. The CDR3 is 13 amino acids. CDR3 sequence: CAGLGGYGNTIYF. The CDR3 nucleotides are TGTGCCGGACTGGGGGGGTATGGAAACACCATATATTTT.

This sequence joins TRBV9 and TRBJ2-1; D perhaps matches TRBD2 (6 bases). V was cut by 6 bases and J by 3 bases, with 13 bases left in between. Germline assignment: CDR1 SGDLS and CDR2 YYNGEE. This CDR3 is 14 amino acids long. The CDR3 DNA reads as TGTGCCAGCAACCCGGGTAGCGGCTACAATGAGCAGTTCTTC. Translation gives CASNPGSGYNEQFF.

This clone has more than one count but fewer than ten. The rearrangement links TRBV28 to TRBJ1-1; D call uncertain. Germline CDR1 reads MDHEN; CDR2 reads SYDVKM. CDR3 size: 10 residues. The CDR3 nucleotides are TGTGCAGTTGAGGGCACTGAAGCTTTCTTT. Its translation: CAVEGTEAFF.

This chain joins TRBV4-1 and TRBJ2-3; D is unresolved. Trimming left V 4 bases short and J 0 bases short, with 14 bases between. CDR1 is MGHRA, CDR2 YSYEKL, per germline. The CDR3 has 16 amino acids. The CDR3 coding sequence is TGCGCCAGCAGCCTAGTCAGCACCTCAAGCACAGATACGCAGTATTTT. Its translation: CASSLVSTSSTDTQYF.

The gene calls are TRBV6-1 and TRBJ2-7, with D perhaps TRBD1 (6 bases). Germline V lookup: CDR1 MNHNS, CDR2 SASEGT. This CDR3 is 16 amino acids long. V lost 1 base, J lost 2 bases, and 15 bases lay in between. CDR3 region: CASSEGPQGNPYEQYF. The CDR3 DNA is TGTGCCAGCAGTGAAGGGCCACAGGGTAACCCCTACGAGCAGTACTTC.

A remark on this clone: This sample includes further DNA sequences coding for the same CDR3. The chain carries TRBV27 and TRBJ2-5; 11 nucleotides line up with TRBD2. J lost 5 bases, V lost 5 bases, and 7 bases had no gene match. Germline V gene sequence: CDR1 MNHEY, CDR2 SMNVEV (reference sequence). The CDR3 spans 15 residues. DNA of the CDR3: TGTGCCAGCAGTCCAGGGACTAGCGGTAGGGAGACCCAGTACTTC. This encodes CASSPGTSGRETQYF.

V is TRBV6-6 and J is TRBJ2-2; 8 nucleotides align to TRBD2. The junction had 5 bases not matched to a gene; V was cut back by 4 bases and J by 1 base. The CDR3 length is 16 residues. CDR1 is MNHNY, CDR2 SVGAGI, per germline (reference sequence). CDR3 sequence reads: CASSWLAGQNTGELFF. CDR3 in DNA: TGTGCCAGCAGTTGGCTAGCGGGCCAGAACACCGGGGAGCTGTTTTTT.

The CDR3 DNA is TGTGCCAGCAGCTCACTAGGGGAGACCCAGTACTTC. This encodes CASSSLGETQYF. V is TRBV5-6 and J is TRBJ2-5; a weak D match, TRBD2 (5 bases). CDR3 size: 12 residues. CDR1 and CDR2 from the germline V gene are SGHDT and YYEEEE. Trimming stripped 3 bases from V and 5 bases from J, with 8 bases between. The full variable domain, its missing parts supplied by reference TRBV5-6 and TRBJ2-5, is DAGVTQSPTHLIKTRGQQVTLRCSPKSGHDTVSWYQQALGQGPQFIFQYYEEEERQRGNFPDRFSGHQFPNYSSELNVNALLLGDSALYLCASSSLGETQYFGPGTRLLVL.

This clone was seen only once. V usage is TRBV6-5 and J usage is TRBJ2-1; 9 bases match TRBD1. Looked up from germline, CDR1 is MNHEY and CDR2 is SVGAGI. V dropped 5 bases and J dropped 0; count of bases not matched to a gene: 2. The CDR3 runs 15 residues. This CDR3 reads CASSTGGNSYNEQFF. The CDR3 DNA sequence: TGTGCCAGCAGTACAGGGGGCAACTCCTACAATGAGCAGTTCTTC.

The chain carries TRBV19 and TRBJ2-5, with D maybe TRBD1 (6 bases). The J call is in doubt because the DNA end fits TRBJ2-7 better. This CDR3 comprises 14 residues. Germline assignment: CDR1 LNHDA and CDR2 SQIVND (reference sequence). The CDR3 sequence is CASSILGTPDEQYF. For the CDR3, the DNA is TGTGCCAGTAGTATTCTTGGGACACCAGACGAGCAGTACTTC.

This CDR3 is CASRHTNRKYEQYF. The CDR3 nucleotides read TGTGCCAGCAGGCATACGAACAGGAAATACGAGCAGTACTTC. The chain couples TRBV16 to TRBJ2-7; tentative D call: TRBD1 (5 bases). CDR1 is KGHSY and CDR2 is FQNENV in the germline V gene. V lost 6 bases and J 4 bases, leaving 16 bases between the germline ends. The CDR3 totals 14 residues.

V usage is TRBV27 and J usage is TRBJ1-2; no clear D. This CDR3 has 14 residues. V gave up 7 bases and J gave up 2 bases, with 14 bases separating them. Germline V gives CDR1 MNHEY, CDR2 SMNVEV (reference sequence). Here the CDR3 reads CASKRVGRNYGYTF. For the CDR3, the DNA is TGTGCCAGCAAAAGGGTGGGCAGAAACTATGGCTACACCTTC.

The chain links TRBV6-6 to TRBJ2-7; TRBD2 matches 8 bases. Germline V CDR1 and CDR2: MNHNY, SVGAGI (reference sequence). The ends lost 6 bases at V and 4 bases at J; junction bases unmatched: 8. The CDR3 sequence is 14 residues long. The CDR3 loop reads CASRAGTRIYEQYF. The CDR3 DNA reads TGTGCCAGCAGGGCCGGGACTAGGATTTACGAGCAGTACTTC.

The chain links TRBV28 to TRBJ1-4; 7 nucleotides align to TRBD1. This CDR3 has 15 amino acids. CDR1 and CDR2 from the germline V gene are MDHEN and SYDVKM. The ends lost 3 bases at V and 4 bases at J; junction bases unmatched: 5. CDR3 DNA sequence: TGTGCCAGCAGTTTGAGGGGACAGAGTAATGAAAAACTGTTTTTT. It codes for CASSLRGQSNEKLFF.

The chain recombines TRBV29-1 with TRBJ2-1, with 10 bases aligning to TRBD1. Germline V gives CDR1 SQVTM, CDR2 ANQGSEA. CDR3 size: 17 residues. With 4 bases clipped from V and 3 bases from J, the junction kept 12 bases outside the gene matches. The DNA of the CDR3 is TGCAGCGTTGGGGGAACCCTCGGGACAGGGGTCTACAATGAGCAGTTCTTC. As protein: CSVGGTLGTGVYNEQFF.

J is TRBJ2-5 and V is TRBV5-4; 9 positions agree with TRBD2. The CDR3 sequence is 16 residues long. With 4 bases clipped from V and 5 bases from J, the junction kept 12 bases outside the gene matches. Germline assignment: CDR1 SGHNT and CDR2 YYREEE (reference sequence). CDR3 protein: CASSPSGVRRAETQYF. CDR3 DNA sequence: TGTGCCAGCAGCCCTAGCGGGGTAAGACGAGCGGAGACCCAGTACTTC. Together with reference TRBV5-4 and TRBJ2-5, the CDR3 gives the full variable domain: ETGVTQSPTHLIKTRGQQVTLRCSSQSGHNTVSWYQQALGQGPQFIFQYYREEENGRGNFPPRFSGLQFPNYSSELNVNALELDDSALYLCASSPSGVRRAETQYFGPGTRLLVL.

The V gene is TRBV7-9, the J gene TRBJ2-7, with D possibly TRBD2 on 5 matching bases. The germline V and J ends were trimmed by 0 bases and 3 bases, with 12 bases remaining between them. Germline assignment: CDR1 SEHNR and CDR2 FQNEAQ (reference sequence). The CDR3 has 15 amino acids. CDR3 sequence reads: CASSLAYLGDYEQYF. CDR3 nucleotide sequence: TGTGCCAGCAGCTTAGCGTATCTCGGGGACTACGAGCAGTACTTC.

This chain links TRBV4-1 with TRBJ2-7; 10 bases are shared with TRBD1. Germline V gene data show CDR1 as MGHRA and CDR2 as YSYEKL. The CDR3 runs to 16 residues. With 3 bases clipped from V and 5 bases from J, the junction kept 10 bases outside the gene matches. CDR3 amino acids: CASSQNPTGGADEQYF. The CDR3 nucleotides read TGCGCCAGCAGCCAGAACCCGACAGGGGGCGCGGACGAGCAGTACTTC.

Of note for this clone: Within the sample, other DNA sequences also encode this same CDR3. The chain carries TRBV5-8 and TRBJ1-1; D remains ambiguous. The CDR3 contains 12 residues. V was pared by 3 bases and J by 1 base, with 4 bases between. Germline V gene sequence: CDR1 SGHTS, CDR2 YDEGEE. In DNA, the CDR3 is TGTGCCAGCAGCTGGGGGAACACTGAAGCTTTCTTT. It yields the protein CASSWGNTEAFF.

The chain carries TRBV11-2 and TRBJ2-7, with 7 bases that match TRBD1. J was trimmed by 7 bases and V by 4 bases; bases with no gene match: 4. Germline assignment: CDR1 SGHAT and CDR2 FQNNGV. The CDR3 totals 12 residues. The CDR3 bases are TGTGCCAGCAGCTCGAGGGGGCCGGAGCAGTACTTC. Encoded protein: CASSSRGPEQYF. Complete variable domain (other parts from reference TRBV11-2 and TRBJ2-7): EAGVAQSPRYKIIEKRQSVAFWCNPISGHATLYWYQQILGQGPKLLIQFQNNGVVDDSQLPKDRFSAERLKGVDSTLKIQPAKLEDSAVYLCASSSRGPEQYFGPGTRLTVT.

The chain is built from TRBV29-1 and TRBJ2-5; D perhaps matches TRBD2 (5 bases). The CDR3 is 12 amino acids. CDR1 is SQVTM and CDR2 is ANQGSEA in the germline V gene. V lost 4 bases and J 1 base, leaving 7 bases between the germline ends. This CDR3 is CSVVGSQETQYF. CDR3 in DNA: TGCAGCGTTGTAGGGAGCCAAGAGACCCAGTACTTC.

The gene calls are TRBV9 and TRBJ1-4; D remains ambiguous. With 3 bases removed from V and 0 bases from J, the gap between germline ends came to 9 bases. The germline V gene has CDR1 SGDLS and CDR2 YYNGEE. The CDR3 runs to 15 residues. The CDR3 nucleotides read TGTGCCAGCAGCGCGGAGGCGGCAACTAATGAAAAACTGTTTTTT. This encodes CASSAEAATNEKLFF.

The genes are TRBV11-2 and TRBJ2-5, with a weak D call TRBD1 (5 bases). Germline values: CDR1 SGHAT, CDR2 FQNNGV. The CDR3 sequence is 15 residues long. The ends were cut back, 2 bases at V and 0 bases at J, with 10 bases in the middle. CDR3 nucleotide sequence: TGTGCCAGCAGCTTACGACAGAGATACCAAGAGACCCAGTACTTC. As protein: CASSLRQRYQETQYF.